This T cell receptor (beta chain) is drawn from a study of beta chain features in type 1 diabetes. Study results and limitations: Equally in patients and controls, shorter templates might have been favored by PCR.

cDNA synthesis used the whole RNA isolate, giving expressed TCRB sequences. Sequenced by immunoSEQ multiplex PCR; TCRdb stores in-frame clones only, minus some. Of around 430,000 clones listed, about 32% were seen once; the top ten hold 0.05% to 0.07%. Sorting that relied on CD45RO/CCR7/CD25/CD127/CD95/CD27 yielded CD4+ naive, central memory, regulatory and stem cell-like memory cells. There are a few counts of this clone. Its antigen is unidentified. J lost 5 bases, V lost 6 bases, and 7 bases had no gene match. The CDR3 contains 15 residues. The V gene's germline CDR1 is SQVTM and CDR2 ANQGSEA. The V gene is TRBV29-1, the J gene TRBJ2-3, with 14 positions matching TRBD2. The sequenced sample consisted of naive CD4+ T cells from blood. This sequence originates from a man aged 18-30 years in good health. The CDR3 region is CSVGGTSGRVDTQYF. The DNA of the CDR3 is TGCAGCGTCGGCGGGACTAGCGGGAGAGTAGATACGCAGTATTTT.